Below, 9 T cell receptor beta chains from the same sample are listed, as sequenced in a study of shared T cell receptors in the human thymus. Clones were sequenced by immunoSEQ multiplex PCR, and TCRdb holds only the in-frame ones, with some missing. This table has about 380,000 clones, 95% appearing once. Source material: thymocytes. All receptors derive from a human donor.

V is TRBV4-1 and J is TRBJ1-5, with 7 bases identical to TRBD1. This CDR3 region has 17 residues. V lost 0 bases, J lost 5 bases, and 10 bases stayed unmatched. CDR1 and CDR2 (germline): MGHRA, YSYEKL. The DNA for the CDR3 is TGCGCCAGCAGCCAAGATAGGGGGACAGCGGGGCATCAGCCCCAGCATTTT. Its translation: CASSQDRGTAGHQPQHF.

CDR3 DNA: TGTGCCAGCAGATACTATAGGCAGGACCCCTACGAGCAGTACTTC. Translating it yields CASRYYRQDPYEQYF. V gene TRBV27 combines with J gene TRBJ2-7; D call uncertain. Trimming took off 6 bases at V and 2 bases at J, with 17 bases between the two ends. There are 15 residues in the CDR3. Germline values: CDR1 MNHEY, CDR2 SMNVEV (reference sequence).

This clone was recorded once. The rearrangement uses TRBV27 and TRBJ1-5; the D is unclear. There are 14 residues in the CDR3. V lost 7 bases and J 4 bases, leaving 14 bases between the germline ends. CDR1 and CDR2 from the germline V gene are MNHEY and SMNVEV (reference sequence). CDR3 protein: CASTPISGNQPQHF. CDR3 DNA: TGTGCCAGCACCCCCATTTCGGGGAATCAGCCCCAGCATTTT.

V gene TRBV5-6 combines with J gene TRBJ1-5, with D tentatively TRBD1 (6 bases). The CDR3 consists of 14 residues. CDR1 SGHDT and CDR2 YYEEEE come from the germline V gene. Trimming removed 1 base at V and 4 bases at J, with 9 bases between. CDR3 coding DNA: TGTGCCAGCAGCTTGAACAGGGAGAATCAGCCCCAGCATTTT. Translated: CASSLNRENQPQHF.

The rearrangement uses TRBV28 and TRBJ2-7; 13 bases align to TRBD2. This CDR3 contains 18 residues. Looked up from germline, CDR1 is MDHEN and CDR2 is SYDVKM. V gave up 2 bases and J gave up 3 bases; unmatched junction bases: 10. CDR3: CASSLLTSGRAAGYEQYF. As DNA, the CDR3 is TGTGCCAGCAGTTTACTCACTAGCGGGAGGGCCGCCGGCTACGAGCAGTACTTC.

V gene TRBV9 combines with J gene TRBJ2-5; 10 nucleotides align to TRBD2. V was clipped by 3 bases and J by 5 bases; unmatched bases: 22. This CDR3 is built from 20 residues. Germline V CDR1 and CDR2: SGDLS, YYNGEE. The chain's CDR3 is CASSARGLAPSPVGGETQYF. As DNA, the CDR3 is TGTGCCAGCAGCGCAAGGGGACTAGCGCCCTCTCCAGTGGGGGGGGAGACCCAGTACTTC. Looking up the rest from reference TRBV9 and TRBJ2-5 gives the full variable domain: DSGVTQTPKHLITATGQRVTLRCSPRSGDLSVYWYQQSLDQGLQFLIQYYNGEERAKGNILERFSAQQFPDLHSELNLSSLELGDSALYFCASSARGLAPSPVGGETQYFGPGTRLLVL.

The V call is TRBV28, the J call TRBJ2-4, with TRBD1 as a possible D gene (7 bases). The germline V gene has CDR1 MDHEN and CDR2 SYDVKM. Trimming cost V 5 bases and J 0 bases, with 20 bases left between them. The CDR3 runs to 18 residues. CDR3 loop: CASSGRDRLYLAKNIQYF. The CDR3 DNA reads TGTGCCAGCAGTGGGCGGGACAGACTTTACCTAGCCAAAAACATTCAGTACTTC.

This clone is a singleton in its sample. This chain uses TRBV6-6 with TRBJ2-1; D possibly matches TRBD1 or TRBD2 (5 bases each). There are 15 residues in the CDR3. The V end was cut by 5 bases, the J end by 4 bases, with 15 bases between. Looked up from germline, CDR1 is MNHNY and CDR2 is SVGAGI (reference sequence). This CDR3 is CASSPIRDPYNEQFF. The CDR3 DNA is TGTGCCAGCAGTCCTATCCGGGACCCTTACAATGAGCAGTTCTTC.

The chain links TRBV2 to TRBJ2-3; 10 positions agree with TRBD2. This CDR3 spans 15 amino acids. V lost 3 bases, J lost 5 bases, and 5 bases stayed unmatched. Germline values: CDR1 SNHLY, CDR2 FYNNEI. The CDR3 is CASSEFLAGVDTQYF. CDR3 bases: TGTGCCAGCAGTGAGTTCCTAGCGGGAGTAGATACGCAGTATTTT.